This T cell receptor (beta chain) was sequenced for a study of blood T cell repertoires in COVID-19. For the study at large: The United States, Italy and Spain supplied acute and convalescent COVID-19 samples. The analysed material was cDNA or gDNA that came from T cells, B-cell-depleted T cells, or PBMCs.

In the source study's methods: Amplified reference gene primers provided the basis for estimating nucleated cell counts. The protocol was immunoSEQ multiplex PCR, while the TCRdb copy is restricted to in-frame clones and leaves out a portion. V and J calls and clone size follow that table, whereas D and trimming were derived from the DNA. Seen here are more than 55,000 clones, about nine tenths observed once, and the top ten hold approximately 15%. The TCR was taken from an older man with acute or convalescent COVID-19. Sequencing input: peripheral blood.

CDR3 sequence: CASSLGTINTGELFF. CDR3 bases: TGTGCCAGCAGCTTAGGGACAATAAACACCGGGGAGCTGTTTTTT. The chain links TRBV11-2 to TRBJ2-2; possible D gene TRBD1, 5 bases. The CDR3 is made up of 15 amino acids. CDR1 and CDR2 (germline): SGHAT, FQNNGV. Trimming left V 1 base short and J 2 bases short, with 8 bases between.